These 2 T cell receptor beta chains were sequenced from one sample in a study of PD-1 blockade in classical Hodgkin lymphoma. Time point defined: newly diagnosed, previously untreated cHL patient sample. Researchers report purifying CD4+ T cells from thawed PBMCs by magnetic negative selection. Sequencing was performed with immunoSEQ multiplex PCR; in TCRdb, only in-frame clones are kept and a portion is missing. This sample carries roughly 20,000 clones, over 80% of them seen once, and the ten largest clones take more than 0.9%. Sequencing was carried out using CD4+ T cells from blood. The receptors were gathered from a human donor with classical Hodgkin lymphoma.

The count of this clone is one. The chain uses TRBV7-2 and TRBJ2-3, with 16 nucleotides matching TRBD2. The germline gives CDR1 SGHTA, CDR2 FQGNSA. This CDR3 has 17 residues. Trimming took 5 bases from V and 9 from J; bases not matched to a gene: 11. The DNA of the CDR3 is TGTGCCAGCAGCCCCGGGACTAGCGGGAGGGCCTTCGGGACGCAGTATTTT. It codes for CASSPGTSGRAFGTQYF. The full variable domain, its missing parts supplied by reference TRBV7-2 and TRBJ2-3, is GAGVSQSPSNKVTEKGKDVELRCDPISGHTALYWYRQSLGQGLEFLIYFQGNSAPDKSGLPSDRFSAERTGGSVSTLTIQRTQQEDSAVYLCASSPGTSGRAFGTQYFGPGTRLTVL.

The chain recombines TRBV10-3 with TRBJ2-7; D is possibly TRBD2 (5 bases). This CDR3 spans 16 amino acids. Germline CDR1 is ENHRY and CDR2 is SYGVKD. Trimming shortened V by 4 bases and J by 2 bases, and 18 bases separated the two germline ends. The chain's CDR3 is CAISGVSGVRAYEQYF. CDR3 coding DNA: TGTGCCATCAGTGGGGTCTCCGGGGTAAGGGCCTACGAGCAGTACTTC.